This T cell receptor beta chain was recorded in a study of siplizumab effects on memory and regulatory T cells. Study-wide results and caveats: Siplizumab produced a significant drop in alloreactive sequences attributable to unstimulated CD4+ memory cells.

A note on this clone: Its antigen is not known.

The data were produced by immunoSEQ multiplex PCR, yet TCRdb's version contains in-frame clones alone and is incomplete. Of 45,000 to 60,000 clones listed, roughly 87% are singletons. Using a few donor pairs, the authors sequenced unstimulated naive, memory, effector memory and TEMRA subsets. Germline trimming cut 4 bases from V and 5 bases from J; bases unmatched to any gene: 10. Germline V gives CDR1 SGHRS, CDR2 YFSETQ. The CDR3 is 15 amino acids. The chain recombines TRBV5-1 with TRBJ2-7; 9 bases align to TRBD2. Source material: naive CD8+ T cells sorted from blood. This clonotype originated in a human donor in good health. The CDR3 is CASSRTLAGSDEQYF. The CDR3 DNA reads as TGCGCCAGCAGCCGAACCCTAGCGGGGAGCGACGAGCAGTACTTC.